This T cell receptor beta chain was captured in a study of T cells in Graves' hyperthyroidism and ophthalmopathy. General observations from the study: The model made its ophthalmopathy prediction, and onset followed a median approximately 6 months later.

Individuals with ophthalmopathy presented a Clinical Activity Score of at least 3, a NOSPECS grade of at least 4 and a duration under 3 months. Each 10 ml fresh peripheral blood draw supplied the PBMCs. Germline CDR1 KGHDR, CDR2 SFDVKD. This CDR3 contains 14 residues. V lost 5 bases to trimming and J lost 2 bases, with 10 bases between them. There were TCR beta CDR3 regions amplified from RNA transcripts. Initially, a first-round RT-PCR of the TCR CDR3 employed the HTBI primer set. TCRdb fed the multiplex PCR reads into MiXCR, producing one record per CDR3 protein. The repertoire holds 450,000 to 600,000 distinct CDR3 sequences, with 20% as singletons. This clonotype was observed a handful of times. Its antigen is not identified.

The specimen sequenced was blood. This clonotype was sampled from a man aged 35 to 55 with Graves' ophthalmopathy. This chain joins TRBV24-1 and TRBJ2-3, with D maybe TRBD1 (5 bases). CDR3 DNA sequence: TGTGCCACCAGTGTCGCAGGGCCCACAGATACGCAGTATTTT. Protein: CATSVAGPTDTQYF.